This T cell receptor (beta chain) stems from a study of T cell responses to AZD1222 COVID-19 vaccine. Study-wide results and caveats: Spike-wide vaccine-associated CD4 TCRs dominated at 160-218 and 743-854.

As to this clone: The antigen remains undetermined.

The germline CDR1 and CDR2 sequences are SGHRS and YFSETQ. The CDR3 has 15 residues. The trim removed 5 bases at V and 2 bases at J, leaving 5 bases unmatched. Pooled together were second doses at about 4 or about 12 weeks. TCRdb keeps only in-frame clones here, not all; method: immunoSEQ multiplex PCR. Among more than 65,000 clones listed, 75% to 90% were seen once. The source of this sequence is an adult who received the AZD1222 COVID-19 vaccine. This sequence joins TRBV5-1 and TRBJ2-3; 10 nucleotides match TRBD1. The sequencing here drew on peripheral blood, taken 28 days after the second AZD1222 dose. The CDR3 loop is CASRTGTGDTDTQYF. The CDR3 DNA reads TGCGCCAGCAGAACCGGGACAGGGGACACAGATACGCAGTATTTT.